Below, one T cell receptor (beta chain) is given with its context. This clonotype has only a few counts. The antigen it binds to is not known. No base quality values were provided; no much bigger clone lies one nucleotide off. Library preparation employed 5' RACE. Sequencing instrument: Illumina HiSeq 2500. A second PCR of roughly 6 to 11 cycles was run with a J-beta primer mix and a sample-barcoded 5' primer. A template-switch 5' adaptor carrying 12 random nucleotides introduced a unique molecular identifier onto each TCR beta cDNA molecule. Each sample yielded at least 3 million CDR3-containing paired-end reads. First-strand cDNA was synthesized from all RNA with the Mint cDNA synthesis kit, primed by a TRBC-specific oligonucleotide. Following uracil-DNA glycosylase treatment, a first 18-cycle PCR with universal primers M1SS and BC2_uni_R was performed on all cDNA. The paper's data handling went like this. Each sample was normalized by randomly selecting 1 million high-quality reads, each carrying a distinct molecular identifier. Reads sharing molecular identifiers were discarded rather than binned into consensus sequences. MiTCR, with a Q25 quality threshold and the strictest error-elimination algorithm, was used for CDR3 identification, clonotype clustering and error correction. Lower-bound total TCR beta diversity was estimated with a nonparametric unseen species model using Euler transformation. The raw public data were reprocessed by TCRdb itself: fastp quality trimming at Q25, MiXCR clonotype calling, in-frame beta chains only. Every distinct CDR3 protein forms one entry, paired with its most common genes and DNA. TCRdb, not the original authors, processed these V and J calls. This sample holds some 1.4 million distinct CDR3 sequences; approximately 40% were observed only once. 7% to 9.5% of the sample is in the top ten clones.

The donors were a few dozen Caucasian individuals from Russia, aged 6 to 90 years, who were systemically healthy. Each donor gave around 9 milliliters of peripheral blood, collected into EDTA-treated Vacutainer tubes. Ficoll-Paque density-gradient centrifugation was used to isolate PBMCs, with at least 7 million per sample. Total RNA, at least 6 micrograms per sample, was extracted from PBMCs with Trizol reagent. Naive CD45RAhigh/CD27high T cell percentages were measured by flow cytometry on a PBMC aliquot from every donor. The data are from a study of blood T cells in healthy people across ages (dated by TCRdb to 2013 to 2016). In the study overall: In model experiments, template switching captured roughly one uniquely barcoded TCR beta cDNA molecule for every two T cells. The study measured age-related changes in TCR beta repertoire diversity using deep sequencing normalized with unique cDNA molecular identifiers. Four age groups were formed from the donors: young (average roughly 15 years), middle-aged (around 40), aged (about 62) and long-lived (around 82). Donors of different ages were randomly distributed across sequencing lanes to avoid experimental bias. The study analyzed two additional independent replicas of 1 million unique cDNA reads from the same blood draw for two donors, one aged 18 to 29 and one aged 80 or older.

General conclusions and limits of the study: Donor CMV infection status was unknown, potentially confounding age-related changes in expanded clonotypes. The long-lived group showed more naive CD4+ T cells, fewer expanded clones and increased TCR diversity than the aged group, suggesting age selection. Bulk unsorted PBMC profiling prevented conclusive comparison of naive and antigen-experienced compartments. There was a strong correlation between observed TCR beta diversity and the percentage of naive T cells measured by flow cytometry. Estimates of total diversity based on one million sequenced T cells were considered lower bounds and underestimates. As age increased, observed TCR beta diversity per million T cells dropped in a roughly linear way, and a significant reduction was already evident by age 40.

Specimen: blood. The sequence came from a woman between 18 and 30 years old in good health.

The CDR3 sequence is CASSLPQPASTQYF. The DNA reads TGTGCCAGCAGTTTACCCCAACCCGCGTCTACGCAGTATTTT. Recombination linked TRBV12-3 or TRBV12-4 to TRBJ2-3; the D gene lacks a confident call. Spanning cysteine to phenylalanine, the CDR3 consists of 14 amino acids. The read is trimmed to its CDR3 DNA, 42 bases read in frame from base 1. The junction shows trimming of 2 bases on V and 8 bases on J, plus 14 bases between the germline ends.